Here is one T cell receptor beta chain with its context. Its antigen is not identified. Exclusion of a patient followed from autoimmune disease history or systemic immunosuppression. The germline CDR1 and CDR2 sequences are SGHAT and FQDESV (reference sequence). The V segment lost 3 bases and the J segment 5 bases; nucleotides outside the gene matches: 1. The CDR3 is 12 amino acids. Data came from immunoSEQ multiplex PCR; TCRdb stores just in-frame clones and leaves some out. Here the sample spans tens of thousands of clones, around 89% being singletons. This sample is drawn from a study of OX40 agonist ivuxolimab in advanced cancers. About the study: Patients with hepatocellular carcinoma, melanoma, renal cell or head and neck cancer made up the dose-escalation patients. Findings and limits, study-wide: Certain nonresponding patients likewise had low normalized T-cell clonal expansion.

The sequences come from CD4+ or CD8+ T cells sorted from blood, collected in a trial of the OX40 agonist ivuxolimab. The chain employs TRBV11-1 and TRBJ2-7; 7 nucleotides match TRBD1. The source of this sequence is an adult with an advanced solid tumor such as melanoma, head and neck, liver or kidney cancer. In DNA form, the CDR3 reads TGTGCCAGCAGCTTTGACAGGGACGAGCAGTACTTC. This encodes CASSFDRDEQYF. Complete variable domain (other parts from reference TRBV11-1 and TRBJ2-7): EAEVAQSPRYKITEKSQAVAFWCDPISGHATLYWYRQILGQGPELLVQFQDESVVDDSQLPKDRFSAERLKGVDSTLKIQPAELGDSAMYLCASSFDRDEQYFGPGTRLTVT.